The table lists the clone carrying this T cell receptor beta chain with many counts. As yet, its antigen is unknown. The authors built TCR beta libraries using iRepertoire HTBI primers and Arm-PCR of CDR3 regions. TCRdb analysed the multiplex PCR reads with MiXCR anew, one entry per CDR3 protein. Among approximately 400,000 distinct CDR3 sequences, approximately 12% were seen once, and the ten largest hold approximately 20%. The record originates from a study of regulatory T cells in long-lasting Graves disease. Stated time point: newly diagnosed GD, antithyroid drugs for less than 3 months. With RNA extracted from PBMCs as input, the TCR library was made. Looked up from germline, CDR1 is SNHLY and CDR2 is FYNNEI. This CDR3 spans 13 amino acids. The V and J ends lost 7 bases and 6 bases respectively, with 14 bases between them. Whole-study findings and limits: Sampling was limited to peripheral blood rather than thyroid tissue. Persistent disease samples used TRBV28, TRBJ1-2 and TRBJ2-5 preferentially.

These data were also reused for a study on T cells in Graves' hyperthyroidism and ophthalmopathy.

The starting material was peripheral blood mononuclear cells (PBMCs), obtained at new diagnosis, from a patient treated with antithyroid drugs. This TCR derives from a woman between 18 and 29 years old with Graves disease. This rearrangement joins TRBV2 to TRBJ2-3; TRBD1 might be the D (5 bases). CDR3 nucleotide sequence: TGTGCCAGCAACCAGCAGGGAATGGATACGCAGTATTTT. Translation gives CASNQQGMDTQYF. Full variable domain (outside the CDR3, taken from reference TRBV2 and TRBJ2-3): EPEVTQTPSHQVTQMGQEVILRCVPISNHLYFYWYRQILGQKVEFLVSFYNNEISEKSEIFDDQFSVERPDGSNFTLKIRSTKLEDSAMYFCASNQQGMDTQYFGPGTRLTVL.